Shown below are 12 T cell receptor beta chains from a single sample sequenced in a study of cytomegalovirus exposure and HLA in healthy donors. Here immunoSEQ multiplex PCR was the method, and the copy in TCRdb shows in-frame clones only, minus some. Of about 160,000 clones in the sample, 70% to 90% are singletons; the top ten hold almost 3%. The sequenced sample consisted of PBMCs. Receptor source: a man aged 18 to 35 in good health and CMV-seronegative.

This chain joins TRBV27 and TRBJ2-3, with TRBD2 as a possible D gene (5 bases). Germline V CDR1 and CDR2: MNHEY, SMNVEV (reference sequence). Deletions cut 4 bases from V and 6 bases from J, with 17 bases between. There are 15 residues in the CDR3. The CDR3 spells CASSSTVLQRDTQYF. CDR3 nucleotide sequence: TGTGCCAGCAGTTCCACCGTCCTTCAGCGGGATACGCAGTATTTT.

The chain combines TRBV11-1 with TRBJ2-3; TRBD1 matches at 10 bases. Germline V gene data show CDR1 as SGHAT and CDR2 as FQDESV (reference sequence). The CDR3 is 15 residues long. V shed 2 bases and J 6 bases; nucleotides not matched to a gene: 5. CDR3 sequence: CASSLLTGGRDTQYF. The CDR3 DNA follows: TGTGCCAGCAGCTTACTGACAGGGGGCCGGGATACGCAGTATTTT.

The rearrangement links TRBV30 to TRBJ1-2; perhaps TRBD1 as D (5 bases). CDR1 and CDR2 from the germline V gene are GTSNPN and SVGIG (reference sequence). The V and J ends lost 4 bases and 13 bases respectively, with 22 bases between them. CDR3 size: 13 residues. Written as DNA, the CDR3 is TGTGCCTGGACCTTGTGGGGAGGAGGGGTGGGCACCTTC. Its protein product is CAWTLWGGGVGTF.

The chain joins TRBV10-3 to TRBJ2-1; 9 bases line up with TRBD1. Germline V gives CDR1 ENHRY, CDR2 SYGVKD. Trimming cost V 7 bases and J 1 base; bases outside gene matches: 5. This CDR3 region has 15 residues. The CDR3 nucleotides read TGTGCCATCACCCTGGGACAGGGATCCTACAATGAGCAGTTCTTC. Its translation: CAITLGQGSYNEQFF.

This clone was observed once. The DNA of the CDR3 is TGTGCCAGCAGCCAAGACCCCCGGACTCAAGAAGCTTTCTTT. Amino acids: CASSQDPRTQEAFF. This rearrangement joins TRBV4-2 to TRBJ1-1; the D is unclear. This CDR3 region has 14 residues. V lost 0 bases, J lost 8 bases, and 13 bases lay in between. The germline gives CDR1 LGHNA, CDR2 YNFKEQ.

The rearrangement uses TRBV6-1 and TRBJ1-2; D is unclear. CDR1 MNHNS and CDR2 SASEGT come from the germline V gene. The CDR3 consists of 13 residues. The germline V and J ends were trimmed by 0 bases and 5 bases, with 7 bases remaining between them. The chain's CDR3 is CASSEARQYGYTF. CDR3 sequence (DNA): TGTGCCAGCAGTGAAGCGAGGCAGTATGGCTACACCTTC.

V gene TRBV5-4 combines with J gene TRBJ2-2; 15 positions match TRBD2. The CDR3 has 16 residues. The germline CDR1 and CDR2 sequences are SGHNT and YYREEE (reference sequence). V lost 4 bases to trimming and J lost 4 bases; unmatched junction nucleotides: 2. CDR3: CASSPGLAGGTGELFF. In DNA form, the CDR3 reads TGTGCCAGCAGCCCGGGACTAGCGGGGGGCACCGGGGAGCTGTTTTTT.

The chain is built from TRBV5-1 and TRBJ1-3; the match to TRBD1 covers 8 bases. Germline CDR1 reads SGHRS; CDR2 reads YFSETQ. Germline trimming cut 3 bases from V and 7 bases from J; bases unmatched to any gene: 3. The length of the CDR3 is 13 residues. CDR3 DNA: TGCGCCAGCAGCTCGCAGGGGGCGAACACCATATATTTT. Amino acid sequence: CASSSQGANTIYF.

This clone appeared a single time. The rearrangement joins TRBV27 to TRBJ2-7, with TRBD2 matching 7 bases. The CDR3 spans 14 residues. V was clipped by 5 bases and J by 3 bases; unmatched bases: 7. CDR1 is MNHEY, CDR2 SMNVEV, per germline (reference sequence). In DNA, the CDR3 is TGTGCCAGCAGTCAACGGGGGGAGCTCTACGAGCAGTACTTC. As protein: CASSQRGELYEQYF.

V and J are TRBV27 and TRBJ2-3; TRBD1 matches 8 bases. The CDR3 has 16 residues. After removal of 2 bases from V and 8 bases from J, the junction contained 12 bases not matched to a gene. CDR1 and CDR2 (germline): MNHEY, SMNVEV (reference sequence). CDR3 protein: CASSLKGDRLMGTQYF. CDR3 nucleotide sequence: TGTGCCAGCAGTTTAAAGGGGGACAGGTTGATGGGTACGCAGTATTTT.

The chain uses TRBV7-9 and TRBJ2-7, with TRBD2 identical over 8 bases. Germline CDR1 reads SEHNR; CDR2 reads FQNEAQ (reference sequence). Trimming took 2 bases from V and 3 from J; bases not matched to a gene: 12. This CDR3 has 17 residues. CDR3 residues: CASSLIGGREEVYEQYF. In DNA form, the CDR3 reads TGTGCCAGCAGCTTAATTGGGGGGCGGGAGGAGGTCTACGAGCAGTACTTC. The complete variable domain, with remaining parts taken from reference TRBV7-9 and TRBJ2-7, reads DTGVSQNPRHKITKRGQNVTFRCDPISEHNRLYWYRQTLGQGPEFLTYFQNEAQLEKSRLLSDRFSAERPKGSFSTLEIQRTEQGDSAMYLCASSLIGGREEVYEQYFGPGTRLTVT.

The rearrangement links TRBV18 to TRBJ1-4; 9 bases are shared with TRBD1. Trimming at V came to 2 bases and at J to 2 bases, leaving 9 bases not matched to a gene. This CDR3 is 18 amino acids long. Germline loops: CDR1 KGHSH, CDR2 LQKENI. The CDR3: CASSPDYRGPITNEKLFF. DNA for the CDR3: TGTGCCAGCTCACCAGACTACAGGGGGCCTATTACTAATGAAAAACTGTTTTTT. Together with reference TRBV18 and TRBJ1-4, the CDR3 gives the full variable domain: NAGVMQNPRHLVRRRGQEARLRCSPMKGHSHVYWYRQLPEEGLKFMVYLQKENIIDESGMPKERFSAEFPKEGPSILRIQQVVRGDSAAYFCASSPDYRGPITNEKLFFGSGTQLSVL.